These 8 T cell receptor beta chains came from one sample sequenced in a study of shared clonotypes between healthy human individuals. Assay: immunoSEQ multiplex PCR; the TCRdb copy retains only in-frame clones and omits some. The sample includes more than 450,000 clones, 60% to 85% of them seen just once. Sequenced: PBMCs. The receptors shown here come from a woman aged 35 to 49 in good health. Some clones in this sample may be carry-over from other donors' samples.

This clone occurred a few times. V usage is TRBV6-1 and J usage is TRBJ1-2; tentative D call: TRBD1 (5 bases). The CDR3 contains 12 residues. Germline lookup yields CDR1 MNHNS and CDR2 SASEGT. V gave up 1 base and J gave up 5 bases, with 5 bases separating them. As DNA, the CDR3 is TGTGCCAGCAGTGAAGGGGGGTATGGCTACACCTTC. It codes for CASSEGGYGYTF.

The V and J genes are TRBV10-3 and TRBJ2-7; D tentatively fits TRBD1 or TRBD2 (5 bases each). V was pared by 0 bases and J by 0 bases, with 9 bases between. CDR1 is ENHRY, CDR2 SYGVKD, per germline. The CDR3 sequence is 15 residues long. CDR3 in amino acids: CAISESGVSSYEQYF. The DNA of the CDR3 is TGTGCCATCAGTGAGTCGGGGGTGTCCTCCTACGAGCAGTACTTC.

CDR3 nucleotides: TGTGCCAGCAGCCCGTTAGCGGGAGGGCTGCTTGACACGCAGTATTTT. It yields the protein CASSPLAGGLLDTQYF. V is TRBV7-3 and J is TRBJ2-3; 11 nucleotides align to TRBD2. Trimming at V came to 5 bases and at J to 9 bases, leaving 13 bases not matched to a gene. The CDR3 sequence is 16 residues long. Germline V gene lookup returns CDR1 SGHTA and CDR2 FQGTGA.

The rearrangement joins TRBV7-2 to TRBJ2-3; TRBD2 is a possible D gene (6 bases). CDR3 size: 18 residues. CDR1 is SGHTA, CDR2 FQGNSA, per germline. With 1 base removed from V and 0 bases from J, the gap between germline ends came to 17 bases. The DNA for the CDR3 is TGTGCCAGCAGCTTAGTTGCGGGATTATACACTAGCACAGATACGCAGTATTTT. Residues: CASSLVAGLYTSTDTQYF.

The J gene is TRBJ2-1, the V gene TRBV7-3; weak D call: TRBD2 (6 bases). Germline assignment: CDR1 SGHTA and CDR2 FQGTGA. Between the trimmed V and J ends, which lost 0 bases and 16 bases, there was a span of 16 bases. CDR3 length: 13 residues. CDR3 coding DNA: TGTGCCAGCAGCTTAACTTTGGCGGGACCGCCTTTCTTC. Protein product: CASSLTLAGPPFF.

V is TRBV28 and J is TRBJ2-3; a possible D gene is TRBD1 (6 bases). Looked up from germline, CDR1 is MDHEN and CDR2 is SYDVKM. The CDR3 sequence is 13 residues long. With 5 bases removed from V and 5 bases from J, the gap between germline ends came to 11 bases. CDR3 protein: CASSAAGEDTQYF. In DNA form, the CDR3 reads TGTGCCAGCAGTGCGGCAGGGGAAGATACGCAGTATTTT. Full variable domain (missing parts from reference TRBV28 and TRBJ2-3): DVKVTQSSRYLVKRTGEKVFLECVQDMDHENMFWYRQDPGLGLRLIYFSYDVKMKEKGDIPEGYSVSREKKERFSLILESASTNQTSMYLCASSAAGEDTQYFGPGTRLTVL.

V and J are TRBV19 and TRBJ2-7; TRBD1 matches 8 bases. The CDR3 length is 15 residues. The germline V gene has CDR1 LNHDA and CDR2 SQIVND (reference sequence). Germline trimming cut 5 bases from V and 1 base from J; bases unmatched to any gene: 7. The CDR3 spells CASSVRQGISYEQYF. The CDR3 DNA is TGTGCCAGTAGTGTCCGACAGGGGATTTCCTACGAGCAGTACTTC.

The chain couples TRBV20-1 to TRBJ1-1; the D is unclear. From germline, CDR1 is DFQATT and CDR2 SNEGSKA (reference sequence). The CDR3 length is 11 residues. Deletions cut 6 bases from V and 3 bases from J, with 8 bases between. The CDR3 spells CSAGVDTEAFF. The CDR3 DNA reads TGCAGTGCCGGGGTTGACACTGAAGCTTTCTTT.